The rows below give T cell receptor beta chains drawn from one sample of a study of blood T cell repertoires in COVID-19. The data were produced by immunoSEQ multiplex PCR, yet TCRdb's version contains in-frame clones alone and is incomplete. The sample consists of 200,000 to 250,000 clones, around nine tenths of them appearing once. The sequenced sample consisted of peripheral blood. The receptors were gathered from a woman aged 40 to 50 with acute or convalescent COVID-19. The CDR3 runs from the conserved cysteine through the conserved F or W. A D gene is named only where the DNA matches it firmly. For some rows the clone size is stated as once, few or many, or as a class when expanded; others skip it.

CDR3: CATSDLSGDYGYTF
DNA: TGTGCCACCAGTGATTTGTCGGGGGACTATGGCTACACCTTC
J: TRBJ1-2
size: -
D: -
V: TRBV24-1

CDR3: CASSRGDRTGLQETQYF
DNA: TGCGCCAGCAGCCGTGGGGATAGGACAGGGTTACAAGAGACCCAGTACTTC
J: TRBJ2-5
size: -
D: TRBD1
V: TRBV4-1

CDR3: CASSLARGQVNYGYTF
DNA: TGCGCCAGCAGCTTGGCCAGAGGACAGGTCAACTATGGCTACACCTTC
J: TRBJ1-2
size: once
D: TRBD1
V: TRBV5-1

CDR3: CASSPRQNNQPQHF
DNA: TGTGCCAGCTCACCACGGCAAAACAATCAGCCCCAGCATTTT
J: TRBJ1-5
size: -
D: -
V: TRBV18

CDR3: CASMVIGGFTEAFF
DNA: TGTGCCAGCATGGTCATAGGGGGCTTCACTGAAGCTTTCTTT
J: TRBJ1-1
size: -
D: TRBD1
V: TRBV5-6

CDR3: CATAHDRTGTDTQYF
DNA: TGTGCCACCGCTCACGACAGGACCGGCACAGATACGCAGTATTTT
J: TRBJ2-3
size: once
D: -
V: TRBV15

CDR3: CASSASGGGLNEQFF
DNA: TGTGCCAGCAGCGCTAGCGGGGGGGGTTTGAATGAGCAGTTCTTC
J: TRBJ2-1
size: once
D: TRBD2
V: TRBV6-4

CDR3: CASSLTSGASDTQYF
DNA: TGTGCCAGCAGCCTCACTAGCGGGGCATCAGATACGCAGTATTTT
J: TRBJ2-3
size: -
D: TRBD2
V: TRBV7-8

CDR3: CASSPRESFYGYTF
DNA: TGTGCCAGCTCACCCCGCGAGTCCTTCTATGGCTACACCTTC
J: TRBJ1-2
size: -
D: -
V: TRBV18

CDR3: CASSLGGGNSPLHF
DNA: TGTGCCAGCAGCTTAGGAGGGGGAAATTCACCCCTCCACTTT
J: TRBJ1-6
size: -
D: -
V: TRBV7-9

CDR3: CASSQVDRVGTEAFF
DNA: TGTGCCAGCAGCCAAGTTGATCGGGTGGGCACTGAAGCTTTCTTT
J: TRBJ1-1
size: -
D: -
V: TRBV3-1/TRBV3-2

CDR3: CAWSREGLNHGYTF
DNA: TGTGCCTGGTCTAGGGAGGGTTTGAACCATGGCTACACCTTC
J: TRBJ1-2
size: -
D: -
V: TRBV30

CDR3: CASSQVAAGELFF
DNA: TGTGCCAGCAGCCAAGTGGCAGCCGGGGAGCTGTTTTTT
J: TRBJ2-2
size: -
D: -
V: TRBV3-1/TRBV3-2

CDR3: CAAAQTEGYGYTF
DNA: TGTGCCGCCGCCCAAACGGAGGGCTATGGCTACACCTTC
J: TRBJ1-2
size: -
D: -
V: TRBV6-5

CDR3: CASSLDLSNYNEQFF
DNA: TGTGCCAGCAGCTTAGATCTGAGCAACTACAATGAGCAGTTCTTC
J: TRBJ2-1
size: -
D: -
V: TRBV11-2

CDR3: CASSQSGQQNSPLHF
DNA: TGTGCCAGCAGTCAGTCCGGACAGCAGAATTCACCCCTCCACTTT
J: TRBJ1-6
size: -
D: -
V: TRBV2

CDR3: CASSLEPGGQSYGYTF
DNA: TGTGCCAGCAGCTTAGAGCCGGGGGGCCAGAGCTATGGCTACACCTTC
J: TRBJ1-2
size: -
D: -
V: TRBV11-2

CDR3: CASSLIGGETQYF
DNA: TGTGCCAGCAGCTTGATTGGGGGGGAGACCCAGTACTTC
J: TRBJ2-5
size: once
D: -
V: TRBV5-4

CDR3: CASSLRTGGKDQPQHF
DNA: TGTGCCAGCAGCTTAAGGACAGGGGGGAAGGATCAGCCCCAGCATTTT
J: TRBJ1-5
size: -
D: TRBD1
V: TRBV7-6

CDR3: CASSLLGLGANYGYTF
DNA: TGTGCCAGCAGCTTACTAGGACTTGGAGCTAACTATGGCTACACCTTC
J: TRBJ1-2
size: -
D: -
V: TRBV7-9

CDR3: CASSQDSSGGTNTGELFF
DNA: TGTGCCAGCAGCCAAGATTCTAGCGGGGGGACTAACACCGGGGAGCTGTTTTTT
J: TRBJ2-2
size: -
D: TRBD2
V: TRBV3-1/TRBV3-2

CDR3: CASSAGQANTGELFF
DNA: TGTGCCAGCAGCGCGGGACAGGCGAACACCGGGGAGCTGTTTTTT
J: TRBJ2-2
size: -
D: TRBD1
V: TRBV6-5

CDR3: CASSFVSRQNTEAFF
DNA: TGTGCCAGCAGCTTTGTATCCAGGCAAAACACTGAAGCTTTCTTT
J: TRBJ1-1
size: -
D: -
V: TRBV7-9

CDR3: CAWSVGGGGSQPQHF
DNA: TGTGCCTGGAGTGTAGGTGGGGGGGGAAGCCAGCCCCAGCATTTT
J: TRBJ1-5
size: -
D: -
V: TRBV30

CDR3: CASSEGYLDSNQPQHF
DNA: TGTGCCAGCAGTGAAGGATACCTGGACAGTAATCAGCCCCAGCATTTT
J: TRBJ1-5
size: -
D: -
V: TRBV2

CDR3: CASSLGGLGYTF
DNA: TGTGCCAGCAGTTTGGGAGGTCTTGGCTACACCTTC
J: TRBJ1-2
size: -
D: -
V: TRBV6-5

CDR3: CASSLETANIQYF
DNA: TGCGCCAGCAGCTTGGAAACAGCCAACATTCAGTACTTC
J: TRBJ2-4
size: -
D: -
V: TRBV5-1

CDR3: CASSWRTGENTIYF
DNA: TGTGCCAGCAGCTGGAGGACAGGGGAAAACACCATATATTTT
J: TRBJ1-3
size: -
D: TRBD1
V: TRBV7-2

CDR3: CASSIPDRRGTEAFF
DNA: TGTGCCAGCAGTATCCCGGACCGCCGGGGGACTGAAGCTTTCTTT
J: TRBJ1-1
size: -
D: -
V: TRBV28

CDR3: CASSPQSNTEAFF
DNA: TGTGCCAGTAGCCCACAATCGAACACTGAAGCTTTCTTT
J: TRBJ1-1
size: once
D: -
V: TRBV19

CDR3: CSVREGGAGELFF
DNA: TGCAGCGTCAGGGAAGGTGGCGCCGGGGAGCTGTTTTTT
J: TRBJ2-2
size: once
D: -
V: TRBV29-1

CDR3: CASSYSSNQPQHF
DNA: TGTGCCAGTAGTTACTCTAGCAATCAGCCCCAGCATTTT
J: TRBJ1-5
size: -
D: -
V: TRBV19

CDR3: CASSFAGRADTQYF
DNA: TGTGCCAGCAGCTTCGCGGGGCGGGCAGATACGCAGTATTTT
J: TRBJ2-3
size: -
D: -
V: TRBV7-2

CDR3: CASSYSGIGGFYGYTF
DNA: TGTGCCAGCAGTTACTCGGGGATAGGGGGCTTCTATGGCTACACCTTC
J: TRBJ1-2
size: -
D: TRBD1
V: TRBV6-5

CDR3: CASSPPGAVKEAFF
DNA: TGTGCCAGCAGCCCGCCCGGCGCGGTAAAGGAAGCTTTCTTT
J: TRBJ1-1
size: -
D: -
V: TRBV7-9

CDR3: CASGDPGQGVDETQYF
DNA: TGTGCCAGCGGGGACCCGGGACAGGGTGTTGACGAGACCCAGTACTTC
J: TRBJ2-5
size: -
D: TRBD1
V: TRBV2

CDR3: CASSPREGRNNSPLHF
DNA: TGCGCCAGCAGCCCTCGGGAGGGGAGAAATAATTCACCCCTCCACTTT
J: TRBJ1-6
size: -
D: -
V: TRBV5-1

CDR3: CASNAQGVKEKLFF
DNA: TGTGCCAGCAACGCACAGGGTGTAAAAGAAAAACTGTTTTTT
J: TRBJ1-4
size: -
D: -
V: TRBV2

CDR3: CASSQDFPQGTYEAFF
DNA: TGTGCCAGCAGCCAAGATTTCCCGCAGGGGACCTATGAAGCTTTCTTT
J: TRBJ1-1
size: -
D: -
V: TRBV4-2

CDR3: CAWSVPGFNNQPQHF
DNA: TGTGCCTGGAGTGTACCCGGGTTTAACAATCAGCCCCAGCATTTT
J: TRBJ1-5
size: few
D: -
V: TRBV30

CDR3: CASRHTWDSNEKLFF
DNA: TGTGCCAGCAGGCATACCTGGGACAGTAATGAAAAACTGTTTTTT
J: TRBJ1-4
size: -
D: TRBD1
V: TRBV3-1/TRBV3-2

CDR3: CASMSHDYGYTF
DNA: TGTGCCAGCATGTCCCATGACTATGGCTACACCTTC
J: TRBJ1-2
size: -
D: -
V: TRBV6-5

CDR3: CASSLVPGGTEAFF
DNA: TGCGCCAGCAGCTTAGTCCCAGGGGGAACTGAAGCTTTCTTT
J: TRBJ1-1
size: -
D: TRBD1
V: TRBV5-1

CDR3: CASSLGQRQPQHF
DNA: TGTGCCAGCAGTTTAGGACAGAGACAGCCCCAGCATTTT
J: TRBJ1-5
size: -
D: -
V: TRBV12-3/TRBV12-4

CDR3: CASSRRGNEQFF
DNA: TGTGCCAGCAGCCGCCGGGGGAATGAGCAGTTCTTC
J: TRBJ2-1
size: -
D: -
V: TRBV3-1/TRBV3-2

CDR3: CASSLSRTLSHGYTF
DNA: TGTGCCAGCAGCCTTAGCAGGACACTAAGCCATGGCTACACCTTC
J: TRBJ1-2
size: -
D: -
V: TRBV9

CDR3: CASSLVTTNEKLFF
DNA: TGCGCCAGCAGCTTGGTAACAACTAATGAAAAACTGTTTTTT
J: TRBJ1-4
size: -
D: -
V: TRBV5-1

CDR3: CASSGWGVELFF
DNA: TGTGCCAGCAGCGGTTGGGGGGTCGAGCTGTTTTTT
J: TRBJ2-2
size: -
D: -
V: TRBV11-2

CDR3: CASSPTPTTQETQYF
DNA: TGTGCCAGCTCACCTACCCCGACTACACAAGAGACCCAGTACTTC
J: TRBJ2-5
size: -
D: -
V: TRBV18